This T cell receptor (beta chain) is drawn from a study of blood T cell repertoires in COVID-19. Study as a whole: The United States, Italy and Spain supplied acute and convalescent COVID-19 samples.

The germline V gene encodes CDR1 LNHDA and CDR2 SQIVND (reference sequence). V lost 3 bases and J lost 3; bases outside the gene matches: 7. CDR3 length: 18 residues. The authors' processing: Estimation of nucleated cell counts was performed using reference gene primer amplification. Using immunoSEQ multiplex PCR, the repertoire was profiled, and TCRdb retains in-frame clones only, with some absent. D and trimming come from the DNA, and the V and J calls and clone size come from that table. The sample has around 100,000 clones; 92% are singletons. A Seattle source enrolled patients during active infection and followed them longitudinally.

The V gene is TRBV19, the J gene TRBJ2-3; 15 bases agree with TRBD2. This receptor was obtained from a woman between 50 and 59 years old with COVID-19, enrolled during active disease. Sequences were obtained from peripheral blood. The CDR3 DNA follows: TGTGCCAGTAGTATGTCTAGGACTAGCGGGGGGGCGACAGATACGCAGTATTTT. This codes for CASSMSRTSGGATDTQYF.